Presented here are 26 T cell receptor beta chains from one specimen sequenced in a study of blood T cell repertoires in COVID-19. Clones were sequenced by immunoSEQ multiplex PCR, and TCRdb holds only the in-frame ones, with some missing. The sample contains about half a million clones, around 85% of which appear only once. The sample was peripheral blood. All receptors derive from a human donor in a cohort sampled during active COVID-19.

The CDR3 DNA reads TGTGCCAGCAGCCCCTCTGCAGGGGGCCACTACGAGCAGTACTTC. Translation gives CASSPSAGGHYEQYF. This chain joins TRBV5-4 and TRBJ2-7; 8 bases line up with TRBD1. Germline V gene lookup returns CDR1 SGHNT and CDR2 YYREEE (reference sequence). The CDR3 spans 15 residues. The ends lost 4 bases at V and 3 bases at J; junction bases unmatched: 9.

This clone came up once. This chain connects TRBV4-3 to TRBJ2-7; TRBD1 is a possible D gene (5 bases). V was shortened by 0 bases and J by 5 bases, with 14 bases between the two germline ends. CDR3 length: 15 amino acids. In germline, CDR1 is LGHNA, CDR2 YSLEER. In nucleotides, the CDR3 is TGCGCCAGCAGCCAAGAAAGTCAGGGTTCCAACGAGCAGTACTTC. The encoded protein is CASSQESQGSNEQYF.

V and J are TRBV12-5 and TRBJ2-7; D remains ambiguous. V gave up 1 base and J gave up 7 bases, with 11 bases separating them. The CDR3 totals 13 residues. The germline V gene encodes CDR1 LGHNT and CDR2 FRNRAP. CDR3: CASGLAPYGEQYF. The CDR3 bases are TGTGCTAGTGGTTTGGCCCCTTACGGGGAGCAGTACTTC.

The chain couples TRBV15 to TRBJ2-1; TRBD2 matches 10 bases. J lost 4 bases, V lost 0 bases, and 15 bases had no gene match. The CDR3 spans 20 residues. Germline CDR1 is LNHNV and CDR2 is YYDKDF (reference sequence). The CDR3, as DNA: TGTGCCACCAGCAGAGATTTTGGGTTAGCGGGAGGTCGAAGGTACAATGAGCAGTTCTTC. This sequence encodes CATSRDFGLAGGRRYNEQFF.

This chain uses TRBV10-1 with TRBJ2-3; tentatively, D is TRBD2 (5 bases). Germline V gene data show CDR1 as WNHNN and CDR2 as SYGVQD (reference sequence). The CDR3 contains 15 residues. The V end lost 0 bases, the J end lost 4 bases, and 11 bases lay between the germline ends. CDR3 amino acids: CASSESFGEADTQYF. The CDR3 DNA reads as TGCGCCAGCAGTGAGTCCTTCGGGGAAGCAGATACGCAGTATTTT.

The rearrangement joins TRBV5-1 to TRBJ2-7; maybe TRBD1 (6 bases). The CDR3 contains 14 residues. V was pared by 2 bases and J by 5 bases, with 14 bases between. Germline loops: CDR1 SGHRS, CDR2 YFSETQ. The CDR3 protein is CASSLQGFWNEQYF. The CDR3, as DNA: TGCGCCAGCAGCTTACAGGGTTTCTGGAACGAGCAGTACTTC.

The chain uses TRBV9 and TRBJ1-3, with no clear D. Trimming shortened V by 4 bases and J by 4 bases, and 12 bases separated the two germline ends. Germline V gene lookup returns CDR1 SGDLS and CDR2 YYNGEE. This CDR3 contains 14 residues. The CDR3 sequence: CASSSGGRGNTIYF. CDR3 nucleotide sequence: TGTGCCAGCAGCTCCGGAGGGAGGGGAAACACCATATATTTT. Supplemented by reference TRBV9 and TRBJ1-3, the full variable domain reads DSGVTQTPKHLITATGQRVTLRCSPRSGDLSVYWYQQSLDQGLQFLIQYYNGEERAKGNILERFSAQQFPDLHSELNLSSLELGDSALYFCASSSGGRGNTIYFGEGSWLTVV.

The chain employs TRBV28 and TRBJ2-7; 9 bases fit TRBD1. Per the germline V gene, CDR1 is MDHEN and CDR2 is SYDVKM. With V trimmed by 5 bases and J by 4 bases, 12 bases remained unmatched. This CDR3 is 16 amino acids long. The CDR3 coding sequence is TGTGCCAGCAGTCATCGGGACAGGGTGAAAGGGTACGAGCAGTACTTC. It is translated as CASSHRDRVKGYEQYF.

The V call is TRBV5-1, the J call TRBJ2-7, with TRBD2 matching over 12 bases. CDR3 size: 16 residues. Losses at the gene ends were 0 bases for V and 3 bases for J; bases not matched to a gene: 4. Germline CDR1 and CDR2: SGHRS and YFSETQ. The CDR3 DNA reads TGCGCCAGCAGCTTGGCGACTAGCGGGAGTATCTACGAGCAGTACTTC. It yields the protein CASSLATSGSIYEQYF.

The CDR3 loop is CASSSVRVGNTIYF. In DNA, the CDR3 is TGTGCCAGCAGCTCCGTACGGGTGGGAAACACCATATATTTT. The V call is TRBV7-9, the J call TRBJ1-3; D is unresolved. Germline CDR1 and CDR2: SEHNR and FQNEAQ (reference sequence). Deletions cut 4 bases from V and 4 bases from J, with 11 bases between. This CDR3 is built from 14 residues.

This clone has at least ten counts. The rearrangement links TRBV10-1 to TRBJ1-1, with 8 bases that match TRBD1. The CDR3 is 18 residues long. The germline V gene has CDR1 WNHNN and CDR2 SYGVQD (reference sequence). J was trimmed by 1 base and V by 6 bases; bases with no gene match: 16. CDR3 amino acids: CASRGDRRPPGPNTEAFF. The CDR3 nucleotides are TGCGCCAGCAGGGGGGACAGGCGGCCCCCTGGCCCGAACACTGAAGCTTTCTTT.

CDR3 nucleotides: TGTGCCAGCAGCCCCCCTTCCGAGGTTAAGAATGAAGCTTTCTTT. Translation: CASSPPSEVKNEAFF. V and J are TRBV21-1 and TRBJ1-1. TRBV21-1 is a pseudogene segment. CDR3 size: 15 residues.

V gene TRBV7-3 combines with J gene TRBJ2-1, with a tentative D call TRBD1 (5 bases). Trimming took off 3 bases at V and 0 bases at J, with 9 bases between the two ends. The CDR3 totals 15 residues. Germline CDR1 and CDR2: SGHTA and FQGTGA. CDR3: CASSFDSSSYNEQFF. CDR3 DNA sequence: TGTGCCAGCAGCTTTGACAGTAGCTCCTACAATGAGCAGTTCTTC.

V is TRBV9 and J is TRBJ1-4; 9 bases map to TRBD1. The germline V gene has CDR1 SGDLS and CDR2 YYNGEE. The CDR3 runs to 15 residues. J lost 7 bases, V lost 2 bases, and 6 bases had no gene match. CDR3 residues: CASSVRTGAGEKLFF. The CDR3 nucleotides are TGTGCCAGCAGCGTTAGGACAGGGGCAGGTGAAAAACTGTTTTTT. The full variable domain, with the rest looked up from reference TRBV9 and TRBJ1-4, is DSGVTQTPKHLITATGQRVTLRCSPRSGDLSVYWYQQSLDQGLQFLIQYYNGEERAKGNILERFSAQQFPDLHSELNLSSLELGDSALYFCASSVRTGAGEKLFFGSGTQLSVL.

This clone showed up just once. The V gene is TRBV30, the J gene TRBJ2-5; TRBD2 agrees at 7 bases. Trimming at V came to 3 bases and at J to 7 bases, leaving 17 bases not matched to a gene. The germline V gene encodes CDR1 GTSNPN and CDR2 SVGIG (reference sequence). The CDR3 spans 16 residues. DNA for the CDR3: TGTGCCTGGAGCCCCGTAAAGTGGGAGGGTGATGGGACCCAGTACTTC. Its translation is CAWSPVKWEGDGTQYF.

The chain recombines TRBV5-6 with TRBJ2-3, with no clear D. From germline, CDR1 is SGHDT and CDR2 YYEEEE. This CDR3 has 16 amino acids. Trimming left V 0 bases short and J 0 bases short, with 11 bases between. CDR3 in DNA: TGTGCCAGCAGCTTGGACTACTCCTCTAGCACAGATACGCAGTATTTT. Translation: CASSLDYSSSTDTQYF.

This chain links TRBV7-2 with TRBJ2-2; no definite D call. V lost 1 base to trimming and J lost 6 bases, with 9 bases between them. Germline assignment: CDR1 SGHTA and CDR2 FQGNSA. The CDR3 is 14 residues long. CDR3 protein: CASSLGASPGELFF. The CDR3 nucleotides read TGTGCCAGCAGCTTAGGGGCCTCTCCCGGGGAGCTGTTTTTT.

The V gene is TRBV2, the J gene TRBJ2-3; 13 bases agree with TRBD2. CDR1 is SNHLY, CDR2 FYNNEI, per germline. The CDR3 loop spans 16 amino acids. J gave up 6 bases and V 8 bases, and 11 bases lay outside the gene matches. The CDR3 DNA sequence: TGTGCCAGCTCTCGGACTAGCGGGGGAGGATCGGATACGCAGTATTTT. Protein product: CASSRTSGGGSDTQYF. The full variable domain, in which reference TRBV2 and TRBJ2-3 provide the parts outside the CDR3, is EPEVTQTPSHQVTQMGQEVILRCVPISNHLYFYWYRQILGQKVEFLVSFYNNEISEKSEIFDDQFSVERPDGSNFTLKIRSTKLEDSAMYFCASSRTSGGGSDTQYFGPGTRLTVL.

The J gene is TRBJ1-4, the V gene TRBV7-9; TRBD1 aligns across 8 bases. The ends lost 1 base at V and 7 bases at J; junction bases unmatched: 8. The germline CDR1 and CDR2 sequences are SEHNR and FQNEAQ (reference sequence). The CDR3 sequence is 16 residues long. CDR3 loop: CASSLGTGLPTEKLFF. CDR3 DNA: TGTGCCAGCAGCTTAGGGACAGGGCTCCCGACTGAAAAACTGTTTTTT. Filled out from reference TRBV7-9 and TRBJ1-4, the complete variable domain reads DTGVSQNPRHKITKRGQNVTFRCDPISEHNRLYWYRQTLGQGPEFLTYFQNEAQLEKSRLLSDRFSAERPKGSFSTLEIQRTEQGDSAMYLCASSLGTGLPTEKLFFGSGTQLSVL.

Comment on this clone: Mismatch with germline at one junction end may stem from a read error. V is TRBV7-7 and J is TRBJ2-7; 8 nucleotides match TRBD2. This CDR3 is built from 16 residues. Per the germline V gene, CDR1 is SSHAT and CDR2 is FNYEAQ (reference sequence). For the CDR3, the DNA is TGTGCTAGCAGCTTAGAGCCGGGACTAGGGTTCTACGAGCAGTACTTC. Its protein is CASSLEPGLGFYEQYF.

This clone occurred many times. Other DNA sequences of this sample code for an identical CDR3. The chain links TRBV12-3 or TRBV12-4 to TRBJ1-2; the D is unclear. The CDR3 sequence is 11 residues long. The V gene lost 8 bases and the J gene lost 6 bases, with 10 bases spanning the gap. The CDR3 loop reads CASSLGDGYTF. The CDR3 DNA sequence: TGTGCCAGCTCGCTCGGGGATGGCTACACCTTC.

V and J are TRBV5-1 and TRBJ2-5, with no clear D. Per germline, CDR1 SGHRS and CDR2 YFSETQ. The germline V and J ends were trimmed by 1 base and 1 base, with 11 bases remaining between them. The CDR3 covers 15 residues. Here the CDR3 reads CASSLLGGTQETQYF. The CDR3 bases are TGCGCCAGCAGCTTGCTTGGCGGTACCCAAGAGACCCAGTACTTC.

This clone ranks as medium-sized (0.01 to 0.1%). The V and J genes are TRBV6-6 and TRBJ2-1; maybe TRBD2 (5 bases). The germline gives CDR1 MNHNY, CDR2 SVGAGI (reference sequence). Trimming pared 5 bases from V and 7 bases from J, leaving 18 bases between. The CDR3 loop spans 15 amino acids. CDR3 sequence reads: CASSHEGQNGNEQFF. DNA for the CDR3: TGTGCCAGCAGTCACGAGGGCCAGAATGGGAATGAGCAGTTCTTC.

The J gene is TRBJ1-3, the V gene TRBV27; D not resolved. Trimming left V 3 bases short and J 2 bases short, with 14 bases between. Looked up from germline, CDR1 is MNHEY and CDR2 is SMNVEV (reference sequence). The CDR3 loop spans 16 amino acids. The CDR3 DNA reads TGTGCCAGCAGTTTGAGTCAGGCAGAAGCTGGAAACACCATATATTTT. Its protein product is CASSLSQAEAGNTIYF.

V gene TRBV7-9 combines with J gene TRBJ2-7; maybe TRBD2 (5 bases). This CDR3 has 15 residues. Germline V CDR1 and CDR2: SEHNR, FQNEAQ (reference sequence). V shed 1 base and J shed 6 bases, with 16 bases lying between them. This chain's CDR3 is CASSLGQTPGGEQYF. In DNA form, the CDR3 reads TGTGCCAGCAGCTTAGGGCAGACCCCCGGAGGCGAGCAGTACTTC.

This sequence joins TRBV20-1 and TRBJ2-1, with TRBD2 matching 14 bases. V dropped 3 bases and J dropped 9; count of bases not matched to a gene: 10. Germline V gives CDR1 DFQATT, CDR2 SNEGSKA (reference sequence). This CDR3 has 16 residues. The CDR3 here is CSASRGTSGSSVEQFF. The CDR3 region has the DNA TGCAGTGCTAGTCGGGGGACTAGCGGGAGTTCGGTTGAGCAGTTCTTC.